The next 18 T cell receptor beta chains were all read from a single sample in a study of cytomegalovirus exposure and HLA in healthy donors. Use of 60 Vbeta and 13 Jbeta primers characterized the PCR. Generated by immunoSEQ multiplex PCR, the TCRdb table keeps only in-frame clones and is missing some. Here the sample spans roughly 100,000 clones, around 81% being singletons. The sequencing sample was made of PBMCs. These receptors were obtained from a man aged 35 to 55 in good health and CMV-seropositive.

The chain uses TRBV6-5 and TRBJ2-5; the match to TRBD2 covers 14 bases. Trimming at V came to 6 bases and at J to 7 bases, leaving 1 base not matched to a gene. This CDR3 comprises 13 residues. Germline lookup yields CDR1 MNHEY and CDR2 SVGAGI. CDR3 residues: CASRTSGGGTQYF. In DNA form, the CDR3 reads TGTGCCAGCAGGACTAGCGGGGGGGGGACCCAGTACTTC.

The gene calls are TRBV5-1 and TRBJ2-5; 9 bases line up with TRBD2. From germline, CDR1 is SGHRS and CDR2 YFSETQ. CDR3 length: 16 residues. Trimming took 4 bases from V and 0 from J; bases not matched to a gene: 7. In DNA form, the CDR3 reads TGCGCCAGCAGCGGGGGCAGCGGGGGGTACCAAGAGACCCAGTACTTC. Its protein product is CASSGGSGGYQETQYF.

This CDR3 reads CSVEYGGDEQFF. Here the CDR3 DNA reads TGCAGCGTTGAGTACGGGGGGGATGAGCAGTTCTTC. The gene calls are TRBV29-1 and TRBJ2-1; 8 bases are a match to TRBD2. Germline values: CDR1 SQVTM, CDR2 ANQGSEA. The CDR3 has 12 residues. The trim removed 3 bases at V and 8 bases at J, leaving 3 bases unmatched.

The chain joins TRBV15 to TRBJ1-5, with D maybe TRBD1 (6 bases). Germline V gene data show CDR1 as LNHNV and CDR2 as YYDKDF (reference sequence). V lost 2 bases and J 6 bases, leaving 17 bases between the germline ends. The CDR3 covers 16 residues. CDR3 nucleotide sequence: TGTGCCACCAGCAGATCCGATTCAGGGGAGGGTCAGCCCCAGCATTTT. The encoded protein is CATSRSDSGEGQPQHF.

The V gene is TRBV20-1, the J gene TRBJ2-3; possibly TRBD2 for D (5 bases). Trimming pared 6 bases from V and 5 bases from J, leaving 9 bases between. Per the germline V gene, CDR1 is DFQATT and CDR2 is SNEGSKA (reference sequence). The CDR3 has 11 amino acids. In DNA form, the CDR3 reads TGCAGTGCCCAACTAGTAGATACGCAGTATTTT. It yields the protein CSAQLVDTQYF.

The chain links TRBV11-2 to TRBJ1-1; 9 nucleotides agree with TRBD1. Germline V gene data show CDR1 as SGHAT and CDR2 as FQNNGV. The CDR3 has 14 amino acids. V was pared by 4 bases and J by 1 base, with 1 base of the junction left unmatched. The CDR3 DNA is TGTGCCAGCAGCTCGGACAGGGGGAACACTGAAGCTTTCTTT. Its translation is CASSSDRGNTEAFF.

The gene calls are TRBV10-2 and TRBJ1-2, with D hard to call. The V end was cut by 5 bases, the J end by 0 bases, with 10 bases between. CDR3 length equals 14 residues. CDR1 is WSHSY, CDR2 SAAADI, per germline. DNA of the CDR3: TGCGCCAGCAGTCCCAACAGCCCTAACTATGGCTACACCTTC. This sequence encodes CASSPNSPNYGYTF.

The chain is built from TRBV28 and TRBJ1-3; TRBD1 is a possible D gene (6 bases). V was shortened by 1 base and J by 3 bases, with 13 bases between the two germline ends. This CDR3 is built from 16 residues. CDR1 and CDR2 (germline): MDHEN, SYDVKM. CDR3 nucleotide sequence: TGTGCCAGCAGTTTATTGTCAGCAGGGGATGGAAACACCATATATTTT. Its translation: CASSLLSAGDGNTIYF.

The V and J genes are TRBV2 and TRBJ2-4; the match to TRBD1 covers 8 bases. The junction had 2 bases not matched to a gene; V was cut back by 5 bases and J by 5 bases. This CDR3 has 13 residues. The germline V gene has CDR1 SNHLY and CDR2 FYNNEI. The DNA for the CDR3 is TGTGCCAGCAGTCAGGACAGGGAAAACATTCAGTACTTC. Encoded protein: CASSQDRENIQYF.

The chain recombines TRBV10-3 with TRBJ1-2; no definite D call. CDR3 size: 15 residues. Deletions cut 3 bases from V and 1 base from J, with 12 bases between. From germline, CDR1 is ENHRY and CDR2 SYGVKD. This CDR3 is CAISEGAFFNYGYTF. The CDR3 DNA sequence: TGTGCCATCAGTGAAGGAGCCTTCTTTAACTATGGCTACACCTTC.

The chain links TRBV15 to TRBJ1-1; D unclear. In germline, CDR1 is LNHNV, CDR2 YYDKDF (reference sequence). The CDR3 is made up of 14 amino acids. V lost 3 bases and J 1 base, leaving 9 bases between the germline ends. In DNA form, the CDR3 reads TGTGCCACCAGCAGGGCGGGCACGAACACTGAAGCTTTCTTT. It translates to CATSRAGTNTEAFF.

This rearrangement joins TRBV9 to TRBJ1-6; 9 nucleotides line up with TRBD1. The CDR3 runs to 15 residues. CDR1 SGDLS and CDR2 YYNGEE come from the germline V gene. Trimming took 3 bases from V and 5 from J; bases not matched to a gene: 3. CDR3 coding DNA: TGTGCCAGCAGCGCAAGACAGGGGGATAATTCACCCCTCCACTTT. As protein: CASSARQGDNSPLHF.

The chain joins TRBV7-6 to TRBJ2-5; 8 bases line up with TRBD2. The V gene's germline CDR1 is SGHVS and CDR2 FNYEAQ. V lost 7 bases, J lost 5 bases, and 9 bases stayed unmatched. The CDR3 has 14 residues. CDR3 loop: CASTPYSGIETQYF. In DNA form, the CDR3 reads TGTGCCAGCACTCCTTATAGCGGGATTGAGACCCAGTACTTC.

The chain combines TRBV6-5 with TRBJ1-2, with 7 bases fitting TRBD1. The length of the CDR3 is 13 residues. The ends lost 6 bases at V and 3 bases at J; junction bases unmatched: 4. Per germline, CDR1 MNHEY and CDR2 SVGAGI. The CDR3 bases are TGTGCCAGCAGCCGTGACAGGGACTATGGCTACACCTTC. Protein: CASSRDRDYGYTF.

The chain uses TRBV30 and TRBJ2-3; D call uncertain. The V end lost 1 base, the J end lost 2 bases, and 10 bases lay between the germline ends. Germline CDR1 GTSNPN, CDR2 SVGIG (reference sequence). This CDR3 is built from 14 residues. The CDR3: CAWSGGRSTDTQYF. For the CDR3, the DNA is TGTGCCTGGAGTGGCGGCAGATCCACAGATACGCAGTATTTT. Complete variable domain (other parts from reference TRBV30 and TRBJ2-3): SQTIHQWPATLVQPVGSPLSLECTVEGTSNPNLYWYRQAAGRGLQLLFYSVGIGQISSEVPQNLSASRPQDRQFILSSKKLLLSDSGFYLCAWSGGRSTDTQYFGPGTRLTVL.

V is TRBV18 and J is TRBJ2-7; 7 nucleotides line up with TRBD2. Germline CDR1 and CDR2: KGHSH and LQKENI. The V gene end was trimmed by 3 bases and the J gene end by 2 bases; junction bases not matched to a gene: 1. The CDR3 is 13 amino acids. Here the CDR3 reads CASSPGLTYEQYF. The CDR3, as DNA: TGTGCCAGCTCACCGGGACTAACCTACGAGCAGTACTTC.

The CDR3 spells CASSLVWTNSADTQYF. Written as DNA, the CDR3 is TGTGCCAGCAGCTTAGTCTGGACTAACTCGGCAGATACGCAGTATTTT. The chain has TRBV7-3 and TRBJ2-3, with a possible D match to TRBD2 (6 bases). Per germline, CDR1 SGHTA and CDR2 FQGTGA. Deletions cut 2 bases from V and 4 bases from J, with 16 bases between. This CDR3 spans 16 amino acids.

The V call is TRBV29-1, the J call TRBJ1-2, with 7 nucleotides matching TRBD1. The CDR3 has 12 amino acids. V shed 7 bases and J 0 bases; nucleotides not matched to a gene: 2. CDR1 is SQVTM, CDR2 ANQGSEA, per germline. In DNA form, the CDR3 reads TGCAGCGCAGGGACAGCTAACTATGGCTACACCTTC. This gives the protein CSAGTANYGYTF.